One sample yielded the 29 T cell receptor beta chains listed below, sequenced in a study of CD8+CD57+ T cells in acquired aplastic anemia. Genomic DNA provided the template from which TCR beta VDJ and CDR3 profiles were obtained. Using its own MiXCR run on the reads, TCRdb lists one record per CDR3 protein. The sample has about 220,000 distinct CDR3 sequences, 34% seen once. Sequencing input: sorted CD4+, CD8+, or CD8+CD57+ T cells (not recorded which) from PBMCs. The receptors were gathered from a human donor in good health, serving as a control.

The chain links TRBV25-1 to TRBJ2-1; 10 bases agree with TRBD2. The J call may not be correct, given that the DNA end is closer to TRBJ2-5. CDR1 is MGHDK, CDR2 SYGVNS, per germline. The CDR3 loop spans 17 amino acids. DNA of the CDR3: TGTGCCAGCAGTGATTCCCCCGGACTAGCGGAACAAGAGACCCAGTACTTC. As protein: CASSDSPGLAEQETQYF.

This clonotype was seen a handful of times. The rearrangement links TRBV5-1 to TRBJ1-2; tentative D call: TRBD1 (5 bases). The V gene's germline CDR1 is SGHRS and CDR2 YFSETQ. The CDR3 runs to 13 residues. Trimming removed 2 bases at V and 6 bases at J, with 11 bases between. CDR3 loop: CASSFGGEDGYTF. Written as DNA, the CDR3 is TGCGCCAGCAGCTTTGGGGGGGAAGATGGCTACACCTTC.

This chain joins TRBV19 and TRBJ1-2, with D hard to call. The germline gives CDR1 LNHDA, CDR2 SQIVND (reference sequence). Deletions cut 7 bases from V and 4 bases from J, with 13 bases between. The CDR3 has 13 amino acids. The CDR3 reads CASTHRTPYGYTF. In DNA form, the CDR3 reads TGTGCCAGTACCCATAGGACCCCCTATGGCTACACCTTC.

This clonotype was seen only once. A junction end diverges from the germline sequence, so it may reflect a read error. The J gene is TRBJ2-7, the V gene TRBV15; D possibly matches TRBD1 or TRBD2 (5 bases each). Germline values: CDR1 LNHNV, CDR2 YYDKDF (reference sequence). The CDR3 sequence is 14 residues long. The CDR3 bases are TGTGCCGCCAGCAGCGTAGCCGGGACCCAGGAGCAGTACTTC. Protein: CAASSVAGTQEQYF.

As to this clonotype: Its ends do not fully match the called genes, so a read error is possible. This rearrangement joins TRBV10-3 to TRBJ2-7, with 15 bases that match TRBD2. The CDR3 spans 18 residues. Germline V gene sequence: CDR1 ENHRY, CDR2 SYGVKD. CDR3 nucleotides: TGTGCCAGCAGTCGGACTAGCGGGAGGGCCCTTCCCAGCTACGAGCAGTACTTC. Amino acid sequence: CASSRTSGRALPSYEQYF.

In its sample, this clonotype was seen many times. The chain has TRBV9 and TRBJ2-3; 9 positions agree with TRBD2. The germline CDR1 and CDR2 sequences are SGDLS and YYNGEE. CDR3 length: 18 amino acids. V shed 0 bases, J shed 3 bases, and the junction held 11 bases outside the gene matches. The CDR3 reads CASSVGGWVAGATDTQYF. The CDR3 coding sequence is TGTGCCAGCAGCGTAGGAGGATGGGTAGCGGGAGCTACAGATACGCAGTATTTT.

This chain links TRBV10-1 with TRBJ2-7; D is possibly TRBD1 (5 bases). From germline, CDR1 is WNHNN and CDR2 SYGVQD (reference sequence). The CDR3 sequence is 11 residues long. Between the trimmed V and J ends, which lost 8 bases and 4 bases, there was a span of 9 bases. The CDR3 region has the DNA TGCGCCAGCGAGGACAAATACGAGCAGTACTTC. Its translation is CASEDKYEQYF.

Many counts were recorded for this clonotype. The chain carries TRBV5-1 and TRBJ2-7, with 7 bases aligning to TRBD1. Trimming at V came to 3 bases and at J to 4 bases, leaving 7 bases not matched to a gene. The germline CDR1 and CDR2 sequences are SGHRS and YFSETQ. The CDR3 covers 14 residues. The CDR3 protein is CASSWGTDRYEQYF. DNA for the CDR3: TGCGCCAGCAGCTGGGGCACGGACAGGTACGAGCAGTACTTC.

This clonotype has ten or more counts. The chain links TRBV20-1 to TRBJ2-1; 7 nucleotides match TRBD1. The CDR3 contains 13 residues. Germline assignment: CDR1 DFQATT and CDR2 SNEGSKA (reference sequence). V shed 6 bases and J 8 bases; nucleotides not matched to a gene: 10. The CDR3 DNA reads TGCAGTGCCGACGACAGGGCTGGAGATGAGCAGTTCTTC. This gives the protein CSADDRAGDEQFF.

The CDR3 loop is CAWSVPRGYGNTIYF. The CDR3 DNA reads TGTGCCTGGAGTGTCCCTAGGGGGTACGGAAACACCATATATTTT. The chain combines TRBV30 with TRBJ1-3, with D possibly being TRBD1 (6 bases). The ends were cut back, 0 bases at V and 4 bases at J, with 13 bases in the middle. Germline values: CDR1 GTSNPN, CDR2 SVGIG (reference sequence). The CDR3 consists of 15 residues.

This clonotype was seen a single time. The CDR3 is CATALSGDYEQYF. CDR3 nucleotides: TGTGCCACCGCGCTTTCAGGGGACTACGAGCAGTACTTC. This chain links TRBV19 with TRBJ2-7; a possible D gene is TRBD1 (6 bases). Deletions cut 10 bases from V and 3 bases from J, with 16 bases between. This CDR3 spans 13 amino acids. Per the germline V gene, CDR1 is LNHDA and CDR2 is SQIVND (reference sequence).

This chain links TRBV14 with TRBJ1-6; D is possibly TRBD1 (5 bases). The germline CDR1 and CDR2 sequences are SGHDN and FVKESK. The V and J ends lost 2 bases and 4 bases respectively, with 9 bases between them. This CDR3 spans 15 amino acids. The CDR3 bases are TGTGCCAGCAGCCAATTAGGGGTTTATAATTCACCCCTCCACTTT. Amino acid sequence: CASSQLGVYNSPLHF. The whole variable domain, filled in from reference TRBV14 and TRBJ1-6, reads EAGVTQFPSHSVIEKGQTVTLRCDPISGHDNLYWYRRVMGKEIKFLLHFVKESKQDESGMPNNRFLAERTGGTYSTLKVQPAELEDSGVYFCASSQLGVYNSPLHFGNGTRLTVT.

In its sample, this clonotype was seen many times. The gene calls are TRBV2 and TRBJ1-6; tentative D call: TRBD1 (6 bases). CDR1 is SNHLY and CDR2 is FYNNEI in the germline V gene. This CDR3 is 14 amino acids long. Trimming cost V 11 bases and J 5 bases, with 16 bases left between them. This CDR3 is CASRGYSDNSPLHF. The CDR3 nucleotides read TGTGCCTCTAGGGGGTATTCGGATAATTCACCCCTCCACTTT.

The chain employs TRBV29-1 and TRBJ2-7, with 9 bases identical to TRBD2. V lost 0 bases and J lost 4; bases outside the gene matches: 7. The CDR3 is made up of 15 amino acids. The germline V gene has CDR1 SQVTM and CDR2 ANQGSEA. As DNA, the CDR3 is TGCAGCGTTGAAGATCGAGCGGGAGGCGTGTACGAGCAGTACTTC. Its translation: CSVEDRAGGVYEQYF.

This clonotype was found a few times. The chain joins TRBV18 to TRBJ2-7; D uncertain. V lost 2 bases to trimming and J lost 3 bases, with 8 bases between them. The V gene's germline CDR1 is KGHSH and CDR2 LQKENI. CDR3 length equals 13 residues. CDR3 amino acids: CASSPGSYYEQYF. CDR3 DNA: TGTGCCAGCTCACCAGGGTCCTACTACGAGCAGTACTTC.

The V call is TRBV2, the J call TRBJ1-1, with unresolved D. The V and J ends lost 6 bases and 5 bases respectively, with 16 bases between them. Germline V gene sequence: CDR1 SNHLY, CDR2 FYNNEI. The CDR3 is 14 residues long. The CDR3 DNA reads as TGTGCCAGCAGATCCGCACAGTATGGAACTGAAGCTTTCTTT. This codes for CASRSAQYGTEAFF.

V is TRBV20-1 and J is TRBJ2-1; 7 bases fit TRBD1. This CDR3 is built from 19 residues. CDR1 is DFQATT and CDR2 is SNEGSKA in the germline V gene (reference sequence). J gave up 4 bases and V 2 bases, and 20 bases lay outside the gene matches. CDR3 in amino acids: CSARPRSYRQGEAYNEQFF. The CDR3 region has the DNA TGCAGTGCTAGACCTCGAAGTTACCGACAGGGTGAAGCTTACAATGAGCAGTTCTTC.

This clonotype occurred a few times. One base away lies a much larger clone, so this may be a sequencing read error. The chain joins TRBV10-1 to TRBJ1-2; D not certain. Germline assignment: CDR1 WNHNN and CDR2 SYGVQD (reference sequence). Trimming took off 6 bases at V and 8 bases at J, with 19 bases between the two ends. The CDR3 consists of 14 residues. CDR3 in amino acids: CASSWRIGGRGYTF. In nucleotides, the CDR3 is TGCGCCAGCAGCTGGAGGATCGGTGGACGCGGCTACACCTTC.

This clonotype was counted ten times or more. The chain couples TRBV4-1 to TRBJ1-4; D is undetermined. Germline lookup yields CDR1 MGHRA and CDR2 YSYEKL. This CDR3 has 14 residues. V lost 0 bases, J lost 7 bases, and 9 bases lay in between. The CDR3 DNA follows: TGCGCCAGCAGCCAAGAGGGTCGGAGTGAAAAACTGTTTTTT. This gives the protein CASSQEGRSEKLFF.

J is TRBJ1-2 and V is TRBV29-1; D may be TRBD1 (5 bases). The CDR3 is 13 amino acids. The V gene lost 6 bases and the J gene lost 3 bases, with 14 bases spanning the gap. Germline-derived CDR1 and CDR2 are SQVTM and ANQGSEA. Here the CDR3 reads CSVYTGTDYGYTF. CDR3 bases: TGCAGCGTATATACCGGGACGGACTATGGCTACACCTTC.

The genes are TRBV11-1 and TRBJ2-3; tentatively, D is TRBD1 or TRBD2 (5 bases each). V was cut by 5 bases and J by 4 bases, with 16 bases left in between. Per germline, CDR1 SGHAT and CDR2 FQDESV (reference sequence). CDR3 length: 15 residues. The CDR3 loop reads CASSPGALAADTQYF. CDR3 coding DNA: TGTGCCAGCAGCCCCGGGGCCCTTGCCGCAGATACGCAGTATTTT.

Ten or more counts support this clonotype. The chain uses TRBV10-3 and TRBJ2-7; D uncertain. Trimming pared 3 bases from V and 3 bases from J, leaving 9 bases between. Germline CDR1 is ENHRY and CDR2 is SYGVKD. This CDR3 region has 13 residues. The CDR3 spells CAISEQDDYEQYF. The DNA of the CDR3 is TGTGCCATCAGTGAACAAGACGACTACGAGCAGTACTTC.

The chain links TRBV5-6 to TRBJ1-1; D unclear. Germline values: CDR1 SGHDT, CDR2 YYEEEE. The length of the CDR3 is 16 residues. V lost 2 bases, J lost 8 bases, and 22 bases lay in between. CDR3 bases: TGTGCCAGCAGCTTCCGGGGAGTCATCCGAAAGGAGGAAGCTTTCTTT. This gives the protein CASSFRGVIRKEEAFF.

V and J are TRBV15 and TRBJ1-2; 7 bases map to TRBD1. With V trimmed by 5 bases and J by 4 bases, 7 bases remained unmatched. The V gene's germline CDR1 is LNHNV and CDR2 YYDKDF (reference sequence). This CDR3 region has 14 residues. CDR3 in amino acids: CATSGSGGTYGYTF. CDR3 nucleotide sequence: TGTGCCACCAGCGGTTCAGGGGGAACCTATGGCTACACCTTC. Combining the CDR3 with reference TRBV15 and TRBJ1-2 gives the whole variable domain DAMVIQNPRYQVTQFGKPVTLSCSQTLNHNVMYWYQQKSSQAPKLLFHYYDKDFNNEADTPDNFQSRRPNTSFCFLDIRSPGLGDTAMYLCATSGSGGTYGYTFGSGTRLTVV.

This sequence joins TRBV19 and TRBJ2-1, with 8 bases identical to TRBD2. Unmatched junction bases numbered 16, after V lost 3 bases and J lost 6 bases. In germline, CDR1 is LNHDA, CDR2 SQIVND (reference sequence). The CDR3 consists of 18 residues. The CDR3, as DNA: TGTGCCAGTAGTATGATTCCGGGAAGCGGGGGACATCCCAATGAGCAGTTCTTC. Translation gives CASSMIPGSGGHPNEQFF.

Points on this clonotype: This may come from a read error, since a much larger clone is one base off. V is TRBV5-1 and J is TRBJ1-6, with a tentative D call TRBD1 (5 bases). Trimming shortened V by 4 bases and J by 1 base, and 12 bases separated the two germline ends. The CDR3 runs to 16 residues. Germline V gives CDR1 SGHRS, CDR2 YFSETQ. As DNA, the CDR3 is TGCGCCAGCAGCGCTTCAGGGTTTTCCTATAATTCACCCCTCCACTTT. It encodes CASSASGFSYNSPLHF.

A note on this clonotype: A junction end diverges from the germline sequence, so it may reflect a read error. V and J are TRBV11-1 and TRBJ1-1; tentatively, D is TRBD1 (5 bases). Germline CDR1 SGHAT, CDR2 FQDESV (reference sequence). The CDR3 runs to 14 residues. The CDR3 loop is CASNWDVWQGEAFF. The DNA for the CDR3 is TGTGCCAGCAACTGGGACGTGTGGCAAGGGGAAGCCTTCTTT.

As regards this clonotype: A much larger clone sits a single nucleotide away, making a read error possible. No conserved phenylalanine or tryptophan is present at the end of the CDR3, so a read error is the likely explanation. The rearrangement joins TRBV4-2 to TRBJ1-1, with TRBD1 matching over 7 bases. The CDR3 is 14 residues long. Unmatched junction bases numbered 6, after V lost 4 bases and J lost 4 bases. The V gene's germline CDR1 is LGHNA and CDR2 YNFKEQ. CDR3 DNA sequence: TGTGCCAGCAGCCGCGACAGGGTTCCCACTGAAGCTTTCGTT. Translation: CASSRDRVPTEAFV.

The CDR3 nucleotides read TGTGCCAGCAGCCAAGTAAACGATTATGAGAGAAACACCATATATTTT. This translates into CASSQVNDYERNTIYF. The rearrangement uses TRBV3-1 and TRBJ1-3; no definite D call. Germline lookup yields CDR1 LGHDT and CDR2 YNNKEL (reference sequence). The CDR3 spans 16 residues. With 1 base removed from V and 5 bases from J, the gap between germline ends came to 15 bases. The full variable domain, in which reference TRBV3-1 and TRBJ1-3 provide the parts outside the CDR3, is DTAVSQTPKYLVTQMGNDKSIKCEQNLGHDTMYWYKQDSKKFLKIMFSYNNKELIINETVPNRFSPKSPDKAHLNLHINSLELGDSAVYFCASSQVNDYERNTIYFGEGSWLTVV.